This TCR beta chain was found in a study of control samples from healthy donors and cancer patients. After removal of 6 bases from V and 3 bases from J, the junction contained 6 bases not matched to a gene. CDR1 and CDR2 (germline): MNHNY, SVGAGI (reference sequence). This CDR3 spans 14 amino acids. The table came from immunoSEQ multiplex PCR; TCRdb's copy has only in-frame clones and leaves some out. The table has roughly 100,000 clones, roughly 90% seen once. The chain carries TRBV6-6 and TRBJ2-7; 9 bases match TRBD1. The receptor's source is a man aged 60-69 years with lung cancer. Sequencing was done on a sample of PBMCs. CDR3: CASSRGQGYYEQYF. The CDR3 DNA reads TGTGCCAGCAGCAGGGGACAGGGCTACTACGAGCAGTACTTC.